These 18 T cell receptor beta chains were sequenced from one sample in a study of early T cells in non-severe SARS-CoV-2 infection. TCRdb used MiXCR to reprocess the 5' RACE reads, holding one entry per CDR3 protein. The sample yields more than 85,000 distinct CDR3 sequences, under 15% seen once. The sample comprised whole blood. The receptors were sampled from an adult who was a healthcare worker with PCR-confirmed SARS-CoV-2 infection or an uninfected control (not recorded which).

The chain couples TRBV3-1 to TRBJ2-1; 9 nucleotides match TRBD2. The germline V gene encodes CDR1 LGHDT and CDR2 YNNKEL (reference sequence). J was trimmed by 7 bases and V by 8 bases; bases with no gene match: 9. This CDR3 has 14 amino acids. CDR3 bases: TGTGCCAGCGGGGGCGGGAGGGCCGGAAATGAGCAGTTCTTC. This translates into CASGGGRAGNEQFF.

The chain carries TRBV12-3 or TRBV12-4 and TRBJ2-7; 8 bases align to TRBD2. V was clipped by 6 bases and J by 3 bases; unmatched bases: 7. This CDR3 contains 14 residues. Here the CDR3 reads CASRRTSGYYEQYF. The CDR3 DNA reads TGTGCCAGCAGACGCACTAGCGGATACTACGAGCAGTACTTC.

This clonotype occurred a few times. The V gene is TRBV2, the J gene TRBJ2-3; perhaps D is TRBD1 or TRBD2 (7 bases each). From germline, CDR1 is SNHLY and CDR2 FYNNEI. This CDR3 has 14 residues. Trimming took off 10 bases at V and 4 bases at J, with 18 bases between the two ends. The CDR3 spells CATRGGHDSDTQYF. The CDR3 bases are TGTGCCACCAGGGGGGGTCATGATTCAGATACGCAGTATTTT.

This clonotype was observed a few times. The chain couples TRBV6-4 to TRBJ2-1; TRBD2 agrees at 7 bases. The V gene end was trimmed by 5 bases and the J gene end by 9 bases; junction bases not matched to a gene: 7. CDR1 MRHNA and CDR2 SNTAGT come from the germline V gene. CDR3 size: 13 residues. For the CDR3, the DNA is TGTGCCAGCAGTCAGCGGGATAGGGGTGAGCAGTTCTTC. This encodes CASSQRDRGEQFF.

The table lists this clonotype with many counts. V usage is TRBV12-3 or TRBV12-4 and J usage is TRBJ1-1; TRBD1 is a possible D gene (5 bases). The CDR3 consists of 14 residues. The germline V and J ends were trimmed by 3 bases and 1 base, with 9 bases remaining between them. Written as DNA, the CDR3 is TGTGCCAGCAGTTTCTCGGGGCCGAACACTGAAGCTTTCTTT. It translates to CASSFSGPNTEAFF.

The V gene is TRBV6-6, the J gene TRBJ1-4; no clear D. Germline loops: CDR1 MNHNY, CDR2 SVGAGI (reference sequence). With 5 bases removed from V and 4 bases from J, the gap between germline ends came to 14 bases. The CDR3 totals 15 residues. CDR3 nucleotide sequence: TGTGCCAGCAGTCTCCCCAGGCCCAATAATGAAAAACTGTTTTTT. Translated: CASSLPRPNNEKLFF.

The rearrangement joins TRBV2 to TRBJ1-2, with D uncertain. Trimming pared 7 bases from V and 7 bases from J, leaving 16 bases between. Germline V gene sequence: CDR1 SNHLY, CDR2 FYNNEI. This CDR3 spans 13 amino acids. CDR3 nucleotide sequence: TGTGCCAGCAATGGGCACGGAGCTTCTGGCTACACCTTC. This gives the protein CASNGHGASGYTF. Complete variable domain (other parts from reference TRBV2 and TRBJ1-2): EPEVTQTPSHQVTQMGQEVILRCVPISNHLYFYWYRQILGQKVEFLVSFYNNEISEKSEIFDDQFSVERPDGSNFTLKIRSTKLEDSAMYFCASNGHGASGYTFGSGTRLTVV.

The chain is built from TRBV5-1 and TRBJ2-7; possible D gene TRBD2, 5 bases. This CDR3 comprises 11 residues. Germline CDR1 reads SGHRS; CDR2 reads YFSETQ. V shed 3 bases and J shed 6 bases, with 7 bases lying between them. CDR3 bases: TGCGCCAGCAGCTCACTAGGCGAGCAGTACTTC. It translates to CASSSLGEQYF.

This rearrangement joins TRBV15 to TRBJ2-7, with 8 bases identical to TRBD1. This CDR3 comprises 14 residues. Trimming took 5 bases from V and 2 from J; bases not matched to a gene: 5. CDR1 LNHNV and CDR2 YYDKDF come from the germline V gene (reference sequence). CDR3 sequence reads: CATSVGQGAYEQYF. Written as DNA, the CDR3 is TGTGCCACCAGCGTCGGACAGGGAGCCTACGAGCAGTACTTC.

This clonotype appeared a few times. The chain links TRBV11-2 to TRBJ2-7, with D perhaps being TRBD1 or TRBD2 (5 bases each). Germline V CDR1 and CDR2: SGHAT, FQNNGV. With 2 bases removed from V and 2 bases from J, the gap between germline ends came to 10 bases. This CDR3 comprises 14 residues. CDR3 coding DNA: TGTGCCAGCAGCTTAATGGGACGGACCTACGAGCAGTACTTC. Translating it yields CASSLMGRTYEQYF.

The rearrangement joins TRBV3-1 to TRBJ2-7; D remains unclear. The V and J ends lost 4 bases and 6 bases respectively, with 13 bases between them. This CDR3 region has 13 residues. CDR1 and CDR2 from the germline V gene are LGHDT and YNNKEL (reference sequence). The DNA of the CDR3 is TGTGCCAGCAGCCGGATTTCATGGAGCGAGCAGTACTTC. Translation: CASSRISWSEQYF.

Turning to this clonotype: Germline and junction disagree at one end, which may indicate a read error. The V and J genes are TRBV28 and TRBJ2-3; D perhaps matches TRBD2 (6 bases). The CDR3 runs to 13 residues. The germline V gene has CDR1 MDHEN and CDR2 SYDVKM. CDR3 in amino acids: CASNLAGTDTQYF. DNA for the CDR3: TGTGCCAGCAATTTAGCGGGCACAGATACGCAGTATTTT.

This clonotype showed up many times. V usage is TRBV6-6 and J usage is TRBJ2-6; D is unresolved. The germline V gene encodes CDR1 MNHNY and CDR2 SVGAGI (reference sequence). The V gene lost 6 bases and the J gene lost 0 bases, with 0 bases spanning the gap. The CDR3 extends over 12 amino acids. The CDR3: CASSSGANVLTF. The CDR3 region has the DNA TGTGCCAGCAGCTCTGGGGCCAACGTCCTGACTTTC.

This clonotype was detected many times. CDR3: CSAREGASTDTQYF. The CDR3 coding sequence is TGCAGTGCTAGAGAGGGGGCAAGCACAGATACGCAGTATTTT. The chain is built from TRBV20-1 and TRBJ2-3, with a possible D match to TRBD1 (6 bases). The germline gives CDR1 DFQATT, CDR2 SNEGSKA (reference sequence). Trimming left V 0 bases short and J 0 bases short, with 7 bases between. This CDR3 has 14 amino acids.

This clonotype was seen at least ten times. The gene calls are TRBV14 and TRBJ2-7; 8 positions agree with TRBD2. V shed 1 base and J 2 bases; nucleotides not matched to a gene: 1. The CDR3 covers 14 residues. CDR1 is SGHDN and CDR2 is FVKESK in the germline V gene. For the CDR3, the DNA is TGTGCCAGCAGCCAAGGAGCGGGAGCCTACGAGCAGTACTTC. Translation gives CASSQGAGAYEQYF.

The chain combines TRBV10-3 with TRBJ2-1; D is unclear. Germline V CDR1 and CDR2: ENHRY, SYGVKD. This CDR3 comprises 13 residues. Trimming took 4 bases from V and 4 from J, leaving 8 bases between them. The CDR3 reads CAISGSPYNEQFF. The CDR3 bases are TGTGCCATCAGTGGTTCACCTTACAATGAGCAGTTCTTC.

The gene calls are TRBV12-3 or TRBV12-4 and TRBJ2-3; 11 bases line up with TRBD2. J was trimmed by 3 bases and V by 10 bases; bases with no gene match: 3. This CDR3 spans 13 amino acids. The CDR3, as DNA: TGTGCCATACTAGCGGGAGAAACAGATACGCAGTATTTT. The encoded protein is CAILAGETDTQYF.

This clonotype turned up a few times. V and J are TRBV25-1 and TRBJ2-1; TRBD2 agrees at 11 bases. CDR3 size: 15 residues. The junction had 6 bases not matched to a gene; V was cut back by 7 bases and J by 4 bases. Looked up from germline, CDR1 is MGHDK and CDR2 is SYGVNS. The CDR3 loop reads CASIRLAGRYNEQFF. CDR3 DNA sequence: TGTGCCAGCATTAGACTAGCGGGAAGATACAATGAGCAGTTCTTC.